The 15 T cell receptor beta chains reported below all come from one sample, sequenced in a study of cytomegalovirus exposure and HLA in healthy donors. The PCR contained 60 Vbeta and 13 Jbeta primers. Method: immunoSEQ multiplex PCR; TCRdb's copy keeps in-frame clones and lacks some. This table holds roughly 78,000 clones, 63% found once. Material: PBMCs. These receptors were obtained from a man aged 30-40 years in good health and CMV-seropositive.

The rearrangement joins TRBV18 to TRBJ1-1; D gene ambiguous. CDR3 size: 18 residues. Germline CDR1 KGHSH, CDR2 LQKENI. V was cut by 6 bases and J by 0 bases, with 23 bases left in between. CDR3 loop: CASSPSGVNIALNTEAFF. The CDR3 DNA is TGTGCCAGCTCCCCATCGGGAGTGAATATAGCCTTGAACACTGAAGCTTTCTTT.

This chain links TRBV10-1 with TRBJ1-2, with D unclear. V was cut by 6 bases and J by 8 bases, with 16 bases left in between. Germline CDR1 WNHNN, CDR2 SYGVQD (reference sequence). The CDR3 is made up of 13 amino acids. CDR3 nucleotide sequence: TGCGCCAGCAGCGGAGGGTTCAATAGGGGCTACACCTTC. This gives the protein CASSGGFNRGYTF.

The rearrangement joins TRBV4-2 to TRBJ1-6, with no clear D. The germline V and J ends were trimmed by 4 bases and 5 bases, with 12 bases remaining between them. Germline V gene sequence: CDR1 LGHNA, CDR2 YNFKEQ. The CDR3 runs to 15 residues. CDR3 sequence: CASSPPGYDNSPLHF. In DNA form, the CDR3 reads TGTGCCAGCAGCCCCCCCGGGTACGATAATTCACCCCTCCACTTT.

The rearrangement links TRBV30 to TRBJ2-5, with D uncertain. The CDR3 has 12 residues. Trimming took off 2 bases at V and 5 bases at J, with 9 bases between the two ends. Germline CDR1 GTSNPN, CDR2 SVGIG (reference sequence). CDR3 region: CAWSIGLETQYF. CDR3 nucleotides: TGTGCCTGGAGTATCGGGTTGGAGACCCAGTACTTC.

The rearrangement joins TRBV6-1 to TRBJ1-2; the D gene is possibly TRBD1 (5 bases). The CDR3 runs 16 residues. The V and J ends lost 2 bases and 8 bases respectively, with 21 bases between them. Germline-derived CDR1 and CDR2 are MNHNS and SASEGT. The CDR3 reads CASSEWPDRGNLGYTF. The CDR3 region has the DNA TGTGCCAGCAGTGAATGGCCCGATCGGGGGAACTTAGGCTACACCTTC.

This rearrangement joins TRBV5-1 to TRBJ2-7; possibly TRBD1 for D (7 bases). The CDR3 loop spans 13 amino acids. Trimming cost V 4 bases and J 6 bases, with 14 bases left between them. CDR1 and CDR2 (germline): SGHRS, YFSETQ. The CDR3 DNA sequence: TGCGCCAGCAGCGTGGCAGGGGGGACCGAGCAGTACTTC. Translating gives CASSVAGGTEQYF. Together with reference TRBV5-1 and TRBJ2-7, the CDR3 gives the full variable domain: KAGVTQTPRYLIKTRGQQVTLSCSPISGHRSVSWYQQTPGQGLQFLFEYFSETQRNKGNFPGRFSGRQFSNSRSEMNVSTLELGDSALYLCASSVAGGTEQYFGPGTRLTVT.

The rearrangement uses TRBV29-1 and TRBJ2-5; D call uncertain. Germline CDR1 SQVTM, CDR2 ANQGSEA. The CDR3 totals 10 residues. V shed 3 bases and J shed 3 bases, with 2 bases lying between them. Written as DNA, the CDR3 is TGCAGCGTTGACAAAGAGACCCAGTACTTC. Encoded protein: CSVDKETQYF.

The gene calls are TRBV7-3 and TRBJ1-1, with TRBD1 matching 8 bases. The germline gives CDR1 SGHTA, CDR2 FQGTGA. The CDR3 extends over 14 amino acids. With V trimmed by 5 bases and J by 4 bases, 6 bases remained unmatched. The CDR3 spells CASSTNRGGTEAFF. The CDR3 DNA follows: TGTGCCAGCAGCACAAACAGGGGGGGCACTGAAGCTTTCTTT.

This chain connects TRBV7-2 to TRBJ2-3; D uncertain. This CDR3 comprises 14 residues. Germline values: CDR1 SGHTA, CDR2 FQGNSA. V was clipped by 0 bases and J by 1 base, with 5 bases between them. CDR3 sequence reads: CASSLAGRTDTQYF. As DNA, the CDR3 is TGTGCCAGCAGCTTAGCCGGTCGCACAGATACGCAGTATTTT. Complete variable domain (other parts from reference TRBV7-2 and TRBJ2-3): GAGVSQSPSNKVTEKGKDVELRCDPISGHTALYWYRQSLGQGLEFLIYFQGNSAPDKSGLPSDRFSAERTGGSVSTLTIQRTQQEDSAVYLCASSLAGRTDTQYFGPGTRLTVL.

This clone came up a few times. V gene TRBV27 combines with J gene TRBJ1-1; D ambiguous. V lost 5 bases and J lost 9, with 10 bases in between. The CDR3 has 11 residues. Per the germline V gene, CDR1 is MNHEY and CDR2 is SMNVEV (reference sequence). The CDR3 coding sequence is TGTGCCAGCAGTGGAGCCTCGAAAGCTTTCTTT. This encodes CASSGASKAFF.

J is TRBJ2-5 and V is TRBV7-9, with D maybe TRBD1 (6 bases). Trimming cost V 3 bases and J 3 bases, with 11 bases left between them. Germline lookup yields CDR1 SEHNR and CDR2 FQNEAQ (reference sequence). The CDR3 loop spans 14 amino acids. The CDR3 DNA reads TGTGCCAGCAGCTTCGCAAACAGGGAAGAGACCCAGTACTTC. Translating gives CASSFANREETQYF.

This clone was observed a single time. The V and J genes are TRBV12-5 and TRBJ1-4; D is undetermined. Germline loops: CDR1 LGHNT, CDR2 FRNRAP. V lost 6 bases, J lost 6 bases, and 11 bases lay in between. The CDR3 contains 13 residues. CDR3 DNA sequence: TGTGCTAGTGGGTTACCCCGAGATGAAAAACTGTTTTTT. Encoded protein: CASGLPRDEKLFF.

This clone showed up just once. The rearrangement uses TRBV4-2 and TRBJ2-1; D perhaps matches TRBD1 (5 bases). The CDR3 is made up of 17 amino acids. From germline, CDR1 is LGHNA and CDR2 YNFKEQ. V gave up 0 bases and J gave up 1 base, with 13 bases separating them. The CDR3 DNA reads TGTGCCAGCAGCCAAGATACCAGGGTAGAATCCTACAATGAGCAGTTCTTC. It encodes CASSQDTRVESYNEQFF.

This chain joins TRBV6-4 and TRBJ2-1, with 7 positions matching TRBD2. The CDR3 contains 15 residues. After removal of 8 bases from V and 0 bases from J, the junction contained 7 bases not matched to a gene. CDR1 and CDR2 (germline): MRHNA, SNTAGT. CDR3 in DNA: TGTGCCAGCTCAAGACTAGCAAGCTCCTACAATGAGCAGTTCTTC. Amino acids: CASSRLASSYNEQFF.

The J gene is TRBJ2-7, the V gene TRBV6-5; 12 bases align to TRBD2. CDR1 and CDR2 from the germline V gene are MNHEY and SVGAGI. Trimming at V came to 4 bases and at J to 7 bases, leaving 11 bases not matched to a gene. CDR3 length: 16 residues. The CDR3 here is CASSSALAGGLGEQYF. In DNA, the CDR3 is TGTGCCAGCAGTTCCGCCCTAGCGGGGGGGCTAGGGGAGCAGTACTTC.